Below are 10 T cell receptor beta chains sequenced from a single sample in a study of breast tumors, draining lymph nodes, adjacent tissues. MiXCR, run by TCRdb on the multiplex PCR reads, gives a single entry per CDR3 protein. Among tens of thousands of distinct CDR3 sequences listed, roughly 29% were seen once. Samples came from axillary lymph nodes draining the breast cancer. The material sequenced was axillary lymph node tissue. Every receptor here comes from a female donor with breast cancer. Some clones in this sample may be carry-over from other donors' samples.

This clonotype was detected ten times or more. The chain employs TRBV29-1 and TRBJ2-2; TRBD2 matches 10 bases. J lost 7 bases, V lost 6 bases, and 5 bases had no gene match. This CDR3 has 13 amino acids. Germline loops: CDR1 SQVTM, CDR2 ANQGSEA. The CDR3 spells CSVGTSADGELFF. CDR3 nucleotide sequence: TGCAGCGTAGGGACTAGCGCTGACGGGGAGCTGTTTTTT.

For this clonotype: Given the absence of the conserved phenylalanine or tryptophan at the CDR3 end, a read error is likely. The V gene is TRBV7-2, the J gene TRBJ2-5; 10 bases align to TRBD2. Germline V gene lookup returns CDR1 SGHTA and CDR2 FQGNSA. V was pared by 5 bases and J by 5 bases, with 11 bases of the junction left unmatched. There are 16 residues in the CDR3. The CDR3 spells CASSPIGTSVTETQYV. Here the CDR3 DNA reads TGTGCCAGCAGCCCAATTGGGACTAGCGTGACCGAGACCCAGTACGTC.

This clonotype was seen ten or more times. V and J are TRBV4-1 and TRBJ1-2; D possibly corresponds to TRBD1 (5 bases). The CDR3 totals 17 residues. V was clipped by 5 bases and J by 6 bases, with 25 bases between them. Germline assignment: CDR1 MGHRA and CDR2 YSYEKL. The CDR3 region is CASSRVDVPGTSNGYTF. The CDR3 DNA follows: TGCGCCAGCAGCAGGGTGGACGTGCCCGGGACGTCCAATGGCTACACCTTC.

This chain links TRBV4-3 with TRBJ1-1, with D uncertain. The CDR3 consists of 18 residues. Germline loops: CDR1 LGHNA, CDR2 YSLEER. Trimming left V 0 bases short and J 0 bases short, with 17 bases between. The CDR3 is CASSQERQGYGMNTEAFF. The CDR3 DNA sequence: TGCGCCAGCAGCCAAGAGCGGCAAGGATACGGCATGAACACTGAAGCTTTCTTT.

This rearrangement joins TRBV6-2 or TRBV6-3 to TRBJ1-1; D gene uncertain. Germline CDR1 and CDR2: MNHEY and SVGEGT. The CDR3 runs 15 residues. The V and J ends lost 7 bases and 9 bases respectively, with 24 bases between them. CDR3 in amino acids: CASNQRIGRRTKAFF. The DNA for the CDR3 is TGTGCCAGCAACCAAAGGATCGGGAGACGGACTAAAGCTTTCTTT.

This clonotype was seen many times. This sequence joins TRBV11-3 and TRBJ2-1, with D perhaps being TRBD1 or TRBD2 (6 bases each). CDR1 is SGHNT, CDR2 YENEEA, per germline. The CDR3 runs 16 residues. V dropped 5 bases and J dropped 7 bases, with 21 bases sitting between them. CDR3 bases: TGTGCCAGCAGCGAAAGAAAAGGGGGGAGTGGTAATGAGCAGTTCTTC. Protein product: CASSERKGGSGNEQFF.

This clonotype turned up a few times. The chain joins TRBV30 to TRBJ1-4; no clear D. The V and J ends lost 2 bases and 8 bases respectively, with 12 bases between them. Germline CDR1 reads GTSNPN; CDR2 reads SVGIG (reference sequence). The CDR3 sequence is 13 residues long. CDR3 sequence reads: CAWSYLSGEKLFF. DNA of the CDR3: TGTGCCTGGAGTTATTTATCCGGGGAAAAACTGTTTTTT.

This clonotype was seen many times. This chain uses TRBV7-2 with TRBJ2-6; tentative D call: TRBD1 (6 bases). Looked up from germline, CDR1 is SGHTA and CDR2 is FQGNSA. The V end lost 5 bases, the J end lost 4 bases, and 15 bases lay between the germline ends. The CDR3 extends over 16 amino acids. The CDR3 DNA is TGTGCCAGCAGCCTCCGACAGGTAGCGGGGGCCAACGTCCTGACTTTC. Encoded protein: CASSLRQVAGANVLTF. Full variable domain (outside the CDR3, taken from reference TRBV7-2 and TRBJ2-6): GAGVSQSPSNKVTEKGKDVELRCDPISGHTALYWYRQSLGQGLEFLIYFQGNSAPDKSGLPSDRFSAERTGGSVSTLTIQRTQQEDSAVYLCASSLRQVAGANVLTFGAGSRLTVL.

Turning to this clonotype: This may be a read error, as it is one base from a much larger clone. The V call is TRBV20-1, the J call TRBJ2-7; D not certain. From germline, CDR1 is DFQATT and CDR2 SNEGSKA (reference sequence). The length of the CDR3 is 11 residues. CDR3 nucleotide sequence: TGCAGTGCTGGAGATGCATACGAGCAGTCCTTC. It translates to CSAGDAYEQSF.

This clonotype was observed many times. The chain has TRBV7-6 and TRBJ1-3, with 9 bases identical to TRBD1. The CDR3 contains 16 residues. CDR1 and CDR2 from the germline V gene are SGHVS and FNYEAQ. Trimming removed 4 bases from V and 3 bases from J; junction bases left unmatched: 7. The CDR3 region has the DNA TGTGCCAGCAGCTCCGGGACAGGGAGTGTTGGAAACACCATATATTTT. Translation gives CASSSGTGSVGNTIYF.